Listed here are 24 T cell receptor beta chains from one sample, sequenced in a study of blood T cell repertoires in COVID-19. Method: immunoSEQ multiplex PCR; TCRdb's copy keeps in-frame clones and lacks some. The top ten clones hold roughly 2.6% of a sample with 130,000 to 150,000 clones, around 83% of them seen once. Sequenced: peripheral blood. Source of these receptors: a human donor with acute or convalescent COVID-19. The donor label of this sample is uncertain.

CDR3 region: CASSHSTGSGYTF. CDR3 sequence (DNA): TGTGCCAGCAGCCACTCAACAGGGTCTGGCTACACCTTC. The chain joins TRBV7-9 to TRBJ1-2; D is possibly TRBD1 (6 bases). This CDR3 region has 13 residues. The germline CDR1 and CDR2 sequences are SEHNR and FQNEAQ (reference sequence). The V gene lost 5 bases and the J gene lost 7 bases, with 14 bases spanning the gap. The full variable domain, in which reference TRBV7-9 and TRBJ1-2 provide the parts outside the CDR3, is DTGVSQNPRHKITKRGQNVTFRCDPISEHNRLYWYRQTLGQGPEFLTYFQNEAQLEKSRLLSDRFSAERPKGSFSTLEIQRTEQGDSAMYLCASSHSTGSGYTFGSGTRLTVV.

The rearrangement joins TRBV28 to TRBJ2-7; the match to TRBD1 covers 8 bases. V shed 3 bases and J 2 bases; nucleotides not matched to a gene: 3. CDR3 length equals 14 residues. Germline V gene lookup returns CDR1 MDHEN and CDR2 SYDVKM. The CDR3 here is CASSLDRAAYEQYV. DNA for the CDR3: TGTGCCAGCAGTTTGGACAGGGCTGCCTACGAGCAGTACGTC.

CDR3 nucleotide sequence: TGCAGCGTTGAGGGGGACAGGAGAGCTTTCTTT. As protein: CSVEGDRRAFF. The gene calls are TRBV29-1 and TRBJ1-1; 8 bases are a match to TRBD1. This CDR3 region has 11 residues. The junction had 4 bases not matched to a gene; V was cut back by 3 bases and J by 10 bases. From germline, CDR1 is SQVTM and CDR2 ANQGSEA.

J is TRBJ2-1 and V is TRBV19; TRBD1 matches 9 bases. V lost 5 bases and J lost 4; bases outside the gene matches: 3. Germline CDR1 reads LNHDA; CDR2 reads SQIVND (reference sequence). This CDR3 has 14 amino acids. The DNA for the CDR3 is TGTGCCAGTAGTGGACAGGGGAGTTACAATGAGCAGTTCTTC. Translated, it gives CASSGQGSYNEQFF.

The chain recombines TRBV9 with TRBJ1-3; TRBD1 matches 7 bases. CDR1 is SGDLS and CDR2 is YYNGEE in the germline V gene. This CDR3 has 14 amino acids. Unmatched junction bases numbered 0, after V lost 0 bases and J lost 3 bases. Written as DNA, the CDR3 is TGTGCCAGCAGCGTAGGGGACAGTGGAAACACCATATATTTT. This translates into CASSVGDSGNTIYF.

The chain has TRBV27 and TRBJ1-5; TRBD1 aligns across 8 bases. Trimming at V came to 5 bases and at J to 6 bases, leaving 12 bases not matched to a gene. The CDR3 is 16 amino acids. Germline CDR1 and CDR2: MNHEY and SMNVEV (reference sequence). The CDR3 sequence: CASSLWGQDPLQPQHF. CDR3 bases: TGTGCCAGCAGTCTTTGGGGACAGGACCCACTTCAGCCCCAGCATTTT.

The rearrangement joins TRBV28 to TRBJ1-5, with D possibly matching TRBD1 (5 bases). V dropped 7 bases and J dropped 9 bases, with 22 bases sitting between them. This CDR3 is 15 amino acids long. CDR1 and CDR2 (germline): MDHEN, SYDVKM. CDR3 amino acids: CASNSMGGFVRPQHF. CDR3 DNA sequence: TGTGCCAGCAACTCCATGGGGGGGTTTGTAAGGCCCCAGCATTTT.

This clone was found once. The chain joins TRBV6-5 to TRBJ1-1; unclear D gene. Trimming removed 9 bases from V and 1 base from J, with 12 bases in between. The CDR3 is 13 residues long. Germline V gives CDR1 MNHEY, CDR2 SVGAGI. The CDR3 sequence is CASFRLRNTEAFF. Here the CDR3 DNA reads TGTGCCAGTTTCAGACTAAGGAACACTGAAGCTTTCTTT.

This chain joins TRBV3-1 (or the pseudogene TRBV3-2) and TRBJ2-2; 8 nucleotides agree with TRBD2. Per the germline V gene, CDR1 is LGHDT and CDR2 is YNNKEL (reference sequence). The V segment lost 8 bases and the J segment 7 bases; nucleotides outside the gene matches: 12. The CDR3 length is 15 residues. The CDR3 is CASVKAGELGGELFF. CDR3 sequence (DNA): TGTGCCAGCGTTAAAGCGGGAGAGTTAGGCGGGGAGCTGTTTTTT.

This clone has more than one count but fewer than ten. The rearrangement uses TRBV19 and TRBJ2-2; a possible D gene is TRBD2 (6 bases). Per germline, CDR1 LNHDA and CDR2 SQIVND (reference sequence). This CDR3 region has 15 residues. V lost 5 bases to trimming and J lost 2 bases, with 12 bases between them. Here the CDR3 reads CASSVLARNTGELFF. The CDR3, as DNA: TGTGCCAGTAGTGTTCTAGCGAGAAACACCGGGGAGCTGTTTTTT. The variable domain in full, with the rest retrieved from reference TRBV19 and TRBJ2-2, is DGGITQSPKYLFRKEGQNVTLSCEQNLNHDAMYWYRQDPGQGLRLIYYSQIVNDFQKGDIAEGYSVSREKKESFPLTVTSAQKNPTAFYLCASSVLARNTGELFFGEGSRLTVL.

The V call is TRBV11-2, the J call TRBJ2-3; D unresolved. Germline V gene data show CDR1 as SGHAT and CDR2 as FQNNGV. CDR3 length: 15 residues. The V and J ends lost 6 bases and 1 base respectively, with 14 bases between them. CDR3 nucleotides: TGTGCCAGCAGGTCGCGAGGTTTACGCACAGATACGCAGTATTTT. It specifies CASRSRGLRTDTQYF.

The V call is TRBV4-1, the J call TRBJ2-5; 8 nucleotides align to TRBD1. Germline CDR1 is MGHRA and CDR2 is YSYEKL. Trimming at V came to 4 bases and at J to 5 bases, leaving 12 bases not matched to a gene. The CDR3 sequence is 16 residues long. The CDR3 DNA is TGCGCCAGCAGCCCAGGGAACAGGGGGGCGGGGGAGACCCAGTACTTC. This encodes CASSPGNRGAGETQYF.

The rearrangement links TRBV5-1 to TRBJ1-6; 10 nucleotides line up with TRBD1. The V and J ends lost 4 bases and 6 bases, in that order; junction bases with no gene match: 4. Germline CDR1 reads SGHRS; CDR2 reads YFSETQ. This CDR3 spans 15 amino acids. As DNA, the CDR3 is TGCGCCAGCAGCCAAGGGACAGGGGCTAATTCACCCCTCCACTTT. Protein sequence: CASSQGTGANSPLHF.

This clone is a singleton in its sample. The gene calls are TRBV11-3 and TRBJ1-1; possibly TRBD1 for D (6 bases). CDR1 and CDR2 from the germline V gene are SGHNT and YENEEA. V was clipped by 4 bases and J by 6 bases, with 15 bases between them. The CDR3 extends over 14 amino acids. The CDR3 sequence: CASSWAGKGAEAFF. CDR3 DNA sequence: TGTGCCAGCAGCTGGGCAGGGAAGGGGGCTGAAGCTTTCTTT. Drawing the rest from reference TRBV11-3 and TRBJ1-1, the complete variable domain is EAGVVQSPRYKIIEKKQPVAFWCNPISGHNTLYWYLQNLGQGPELLIRYENEEAVDDSQLPKDRFSAERLKGVDSTLKIQPAELGDSAVYLCASSWAGKGAEAFFGQGTRLTVV.

The CDR3 sequence is CASSLSGGWGNYGYTF. As DNA, the CDR3 is TGTGCCAGCAGTTTATCAGGGGGATGGGGTAACTATGGCTACACCTTC. J is TRBJ1-2 and V is TRBV27, with D maybe TRBD1 (6 bases). Germline V lookup: CDR1 MNHEY, CDR2 SMNVEV (reference sequence). CDR3 length: 16 amino acids. Trimming took off 0 bases at V and 1 base at J, with 12 bases between the two ends.

The chain joins TRBV20-1 to TRBJ2-5, with a weak D call TRBD1 (5 bases). Per germline, CDR1 DFQATT and CDR2 SNEGSKA (reference sequence). V lost 5 bases, J lost 2 bases, and 6 bases lay in between. This CDR3 is built from 11 residues. CDR3 region: CSAQGQETQYF. DNA of the CDR3: TGCAGTGCTCAGGGACAAGAGACCCAGTACTTC.

This chain links TRBV15 with TRBJ1-1, with unresolved D. The CDR3 is 14 amino acids. CDR1 is LNHNV and CDR2 is YYDKDF in the germline V gene (reference sequence). The V gene lost 0 bases and the J gene lost 4 bases, with 9 bases spanning the gap. The CDR3 nucleotides are TGTGCCACCAGCAGAGATCGGGTTGGCACTGAAGCTTTCTTT. Translation gives CATSRDRVGTEAFF.

This clone was detected only a few times. The chain uses TRBV7-2 and TRBJ1-2; D possibly corresponds to TRBD1 (6 bases). This CDR3 contains 13 residues. V was shortened by 1 base and J by 7 bases, with 10 bases between the two germline ends. The V gene's germline CDR1 is SGHTA and CDR2 FQGNSA. The CDR3 reads CASSLGQGFGYTF. As DNA, the CDR3 is TGTGCCAGCAGCTTAGGTCAGGGGTTTGGCTACACCTTC.

The chain combines TRBV6-2 or TRBV6-3 with TRBJ1-5, with TRBD1 matching 10 bases. The CDR3 consists of 15 residues. V lost 4 bases to trimming and J lost 0 bases; unmatched junction nucleotides: 0. Per germline, CDR1 MNHEY and CDR2 SVGEGT. This chain's CDR3 is CASSWTGGSNQPQHF. The CDR3 coding sequence is TGTGCCAGCAGTTGGACAGGGGGTAGCAATCAGCCCCAGCATTTT.

The J gene is TRBJ2-1, the V gene TRBV3-1 (or the pseudogene TRBV3-2); D perhaps matches TRBD2 (6 bases). Germline V lookup: CDR1 LGHDT, CDR2 YNNKEL (reference sequence). The length of the CDR3 is 14 residues. The V end lost 8 bases, the J end lost 5 bases, and 16 bases lay between the germline ends. CDR3 sequence (DNA): TGTGCCAGCGGGTGGGACTGGAGGGACAATGAGCAGTTCTTC. Its translation is CASGWDWRDNEQFF.

This clone has a handful of counts. The chain couples TRBV19 to TRBJ1-4; 7 nucleotides agree with TRBD1. Germline V gene lookup returns CDR1 LNHDA and CDR2 SQIVND (reference sequence). The junction had 3 bases not matched to a gene; V was cut back by 5 bases and J by 0 bases. The CDR3 is made up of 15 amino acids. Written as DNA, the CDR3 is TGTGCCAGTAGTGGGACAGATGCAACTAATGAAAAACTGTTTTTT. Its protein is CASSGTDATNEKLFF. Variable domain in full (rest from reference TRBV19 and TRBJ1-4): DGGITQSPKYLFRKEGQNVTLSCEQNLNHDAMYWYRQDPGQGLRLIYYSQIVNDFQKGDIAEGYSVSREKKESFPLTVTSAQKNPTAFYLCASSGTDATNEKLFFGSGTQLSVL.

This sequence joins TRBV20-1 and TRBJ2-7, with 7 bases fitting TRBD1. J was trimmed by 3 bases and V by 3 bases; bases with no gene match: 8. Germline V gives CDR1 DFQATT, CDR2 SNEGSKA (reference sequence). CDR3 size: 14 residues. Here the CDR3 reads CSASRQGVDYEQYF. CDR3 DNA sequence: TGCAGTGCTAGTCGACAGGGAGTAGACTACGAGCAGTACTTC.

The chain has TRBV6-5 and TRBJ1-4; no clear D gene. This CDR3 comprises 13 residues. The germline CDR1 and CDR2 sequences are MNHEY and SVGAGI. V gave up 2 bases and J gave up 6 bases, with 7 bases separating them. This CDR3 is CASSYDGDEKLFF. The CDR3 DNA reads TGTGCCAGCAGTTACGACGGGGATGAAAAACTGTTTTTT.

This clone was recorded once. V is TRBV6-5 and J is TRBJ1-4; 8 nucleotides agree with TRBD1. Unmatched junction bases numbered 7, after V lost 5 bases and J lost 5 bases. CDR1 is MNHEY and CDR2 is SVGAGI in the germline V gene. CDR3 length: 15 residues. In DNA form, the CDR3 reads TGTGCCAGCAGTCGGACAGGGAGAAACAATGAAAAACTGTTTTTT. Translation gives CASSRTGRNNEKLFF.